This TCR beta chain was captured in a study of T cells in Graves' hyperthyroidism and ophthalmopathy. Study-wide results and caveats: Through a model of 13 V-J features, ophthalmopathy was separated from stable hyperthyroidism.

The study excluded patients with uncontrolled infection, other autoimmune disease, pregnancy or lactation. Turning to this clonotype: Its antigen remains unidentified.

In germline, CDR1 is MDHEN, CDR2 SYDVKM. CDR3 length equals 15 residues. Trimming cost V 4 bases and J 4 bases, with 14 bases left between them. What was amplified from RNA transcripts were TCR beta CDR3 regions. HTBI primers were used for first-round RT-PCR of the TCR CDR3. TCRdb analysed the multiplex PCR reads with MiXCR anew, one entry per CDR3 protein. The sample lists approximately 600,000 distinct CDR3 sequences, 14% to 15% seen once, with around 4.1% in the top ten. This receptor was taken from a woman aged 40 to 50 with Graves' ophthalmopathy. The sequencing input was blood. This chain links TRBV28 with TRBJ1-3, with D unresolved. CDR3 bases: TGTGCCAGCAGTTCTTGGGCCAGAACGGGAAACACCATATATTTT. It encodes CASSSWARTGNTIYF.